The following is a T cell receptor beta chain sequence with its context. This record belongs to a study of T cell changes during pregnancy in multiple sclerosis. Clones were read by immunoSEQ multiplex PCR, and TCRdb kept only the in-frame ones, dropping some. The table includes 20,000 to 25,000 clones, approximately 90% detected once. The V end lost 4 bases, the J end lost 8 bases, and 17 bases lay between the germline ends. Per the germline V gene, CDR1 is SQVTM and CDR2 is ANQGSEA. CDR3 length: 13 amino acids. This chain connects TRBV29-1 to TRBJ1-2, with D maybe TRBD1 (6 bases). This receptor was taken from a female donor with multiple sclerosis, enrolled in a pregnancy study. Sequences were derived from CD4+ T cells from peripheral blood mononuclear cells, sampled in the third trimester of pregnancy. CDR3 sequence: CSVVYRGGGGYTF. DNA for the CDR3: TGCAGCGTTGTCTATCGCGGGGGCGGCGGCTACACCTTC.